What follows are 28 T cell receptor beta chains derived from one specimen sequenced in a study of blood T cell repertoires in COVID-19. TCRdb's copy holds only in-frame clones and misses some; the assay was immunoSEQ multiplex PCR. The sample has 250,000 to 350,000 clones; about nine tenths are singletons. Sequenced sample: peripheral blood. Receptors were obtained from a woman between 55 and 75 years old with acute or convalescent COVID-19.

V usage is TRBV2 and J usage is TRBJ2-7, with D maybe TRBD1 (5 bases). The V end was cut by 2 bases, the J end by 6 bases, with 11 bases between. Germline loops: CDR1 SNHLY, CDR2 FYNNEI. CDR3 size: 13 residues. CDR3 protein: CASSESVGAEQYF. Here the CDR3 DNA reads TGTGCCAGCAGTGAATCAGTAGGGGCCGAGCAGTACTTC.

V and J are TRBV18 and TRBJ2-3, with TRBD1 matching over 8 bases. The CDR3 spans 18 residues. Germline assignment: CDR1 KGHSH and CDR2 LQKENI. J gave up 2 bases and V 1 base, and 11 bases lay outside the gene matches. DNA of the CDR3: TGTGCCAGCTCACCACTAACTGGACAGGGCAGGGCCACAGATACGCAGTATTTT. This encodes CASSPLTGQGRATDTQYF.

J is TRBJ2-1 and V is TRBV9; 9 bases are shared with TRBD2. Germline V gene data show CDR1 as SGDLS and CDR2 as YYNGEE. There are 16 residues in the CDR3. V shed 0 bases and J 7 bases; nucleotides not matched to a gene: 8. CDR3 coding DNA: TGTGCCAGCAGCGTAGATCTGGGACTAGCTTTGAATGAGCAGTTCTTC. It yields the protein CASSVDLGLALNEQFF.

The CDR3 reads CASITDETGNTEAFF. The DNA of the CDR3 is TGTGCCAGCATCACGGATGAGACAGGGAACACTGAAGCTTTCTTT. The V and J genes are TRBV21-1 and TRBJ1-1; TRBD1, the table's D call, lacks a check against the DNA. TRBV21-1 is flagged as a pseudogene. The CDR3 is made up of 15 amino acids.

The V gene is TRBV2, the J gene TRBJ1-4; 8 nucleotides line up with TRBD1. The CDR3 has 14 residues. Germline CDR1 SNHLY, CDR2 FYNNEI. J gave up 8 bases and V 2 bases, and 4 bases lay outside the gene matches. In nucleotides, the CDR3 is TGTGCCAGCAGTGAACGGACAGGGCGGGAAAAACTGTTTTTT. Its protein product is CASSERTGREKLFF.

This chain's CDR3 is CASSLILAGGSETQYF. The CDR3 DNA follows: TGTGCCAGCAGCTTGATTCTAGCGGGGGGTTCGGAAACCCAGTACTTC. The chain employs TRBV5-4 and TRBJ2-5; 11 bases agree with TRBD2. The CDR3 is made up of 16 amino acids. Germline V gene lookup returns CDR1 SGHNT and CDR2 YYREEE (reference sequence). Trimming took 1 base from V and 8 from J; bases not matched to a gene: 10.

The chain employs TRBV15 and TRBJ2-7; D unclear. Trimming stripped 0 bases from V and 2 bases from J, with 11 bases between. Germline V gene lookup returns CDR1 LNHNV and CDR2 YYDKDF (reference sequence). This CDR3 is built from 15 residues. The chain's CDR3 is CATSRDLTTTYEQYF. The CDR3 bases are TGTGCCACCAGCAGAGATCTTACCACTACCTACGAGCAGTACTTC.

The genes are TRBV19 and TRBJ2-4, with D hard to call. The CDR3 covers 18 residues. Germline V lookup: CDR1 LNHDA, CDR2 SQIVND (reference sequence). Trimming shortened V by 2 bases and J by 0 bases, and 17 bases separated the two germline ends. The CDR3 spells CASSITESGRLAKNIQYF. DNA for the CDR3: TGTGCCAGTAGTATAACGGAAAGTGGCAGACTAGCCAAAAACATTCAGTACTTC.

The chain combines TRBV6-6 with TRBJ1-4, with a weak D call TRBD1 (6 bases). The ends were cut back, 5 bases at V and 6 bases at J, with 16 bases in the middle. The CDR3 has 15 amino acids. Per germline, CDR1 MNHNY and CDR2 SVGAGI (reference sequence). CDR3 region: CASSLGKGVYEKLFF. The CDR3 coding sequence is TGTGCCAGCAGTCTCGGGAAGGGGGTGTATGAAAAACTGTTTTTT.

The chain has TRBV4-2 and TRBJ1-4, with D uncertain. The CDR3 runs 15 residues. Trimming took 0 bases from V and 5 from J, leaving 10 bases between them. Looked up from germline, CDR1 is LGHNA and CDR2 is YNFKEQ. Here the CDR3 reads CASSQDGRSNEKLFF. The CDR3 DNA reads as TGTGCCAGCAGCCAAGACGGCAGGTCAAATGAAAAACTGTTTTTT.

The CDR3 loop is CASSSDRDYNEQFF. In nucleotides, the CDR3 is TGTGCCAGCAGTTCGGACAGGGATTACAATGAGCAGTTCTTC. The rearrangement uses TRBV6-2 or TRBV6-3 and TRBJ2-1; TRBD1 agrees at 8 bases. The germline V gene has CDR1 MNHEY and CDR2 SVGEGT. V shed 4 bases, J shed 4 bases, and the junction held 3 bases outside the gene matches. This CDR3 has 14 amino acids.

Here the CDR3 DNA reads TGTGCCAGCAGGGAGACAGGGCGGATTTCACCCCTCCACTTT. Its translation: CASRETGRISPLHF. The chain recombines TRBV3-1 (or the pseudogene TRBV3-2) with TRBJ1-6; 7 nucleotides line up with TRBD1. The CDR3 spans 14 residues. Trimming cost V 6 bases and J 9 bases; bases outside gene matches: 8. CDR1 and CDR2 (germline): LGHDT, YNNKEL (reference sequence).

The gene calls are TRBV6-1 and TRBJ2-3; D might be TRBD2 (6 bases). Trimming pared 2 bases from V and 2 bases from J, leaving 14 bases between. This CDR3 is 16 amino acids long. Germline lookup yields CDR1 MNHNS and CDR2 SASEGT. This chain's CDR3 is CASSESVAEFTDTQYF. The CDR3 nucleotides are TGTGCCAGCAGTGAAAGTGTAGCGGAGTTCACAGATACGCAGTATTTT.

The chain joins TRBV10-2 to TRBJ2-7; no firm D call. Germline loops: CDR1 WSHSY, CDR2 SAAADI. The CDR3 is made up of 12 amino acids. V lost 3 bases and J 3 bases, leaving 6 bases between the germline ends. DNA of the CDR3: TGCGCCAGCAGTGAAAAATACTACGAGCAGTACTTC. Amino acids: CASSEKYYEQYF.

The rearrangement joins TRBV28 to TRBJ2-5; 9 nucleotides line up with TRBD2. J was trimmed by 1 base and V by 1 base; bases with no gene match: 4. This CDR3 spans 16 amino acids. Germline V CDR1 and CDR2: MDHEN, SYDVKM. CDR3 bases: TGTGCCAGCAGTTTATTGAGCGGGGGGACCCAAGAGACCCAGTACTTC. Protein: CASSLLSGGTQETQYF.

V gene TRBV7-3 combines with J gene TRBJ2-1; D might be TRBD2 (5 bases). The CDR3 loop spans 17 amino acids. The V gene lost 5 bases and the J gene lost 7 bases, with 24 bases spanning the gap. Looked up from germline, CDR1 is SGHTA and CDR2 is FQGTGA. The CDR3, as DNA: TGTGCCAGCAGCAAAGGGTCTTTAGGTAGCGAATCGAATGAGCAGTTCTTC. Amino acids: CASSKGSLGSESNEQFF.

For the CDR3, the DNA is TGCGCCAGCAGCCAAGTCGGGGGCAATCAGCCCCAGCATTTT. Translation: CASSQVGGNQPQHF. The chain links TRBV4-3 to TRBJ1-5; D is undetermined. CDR3 size: 14 residues. Germline V CDR1 and CDR2: LGHNA, YSLEER. V lost 1 base and J lost 2, with 6 bases in between.

The chain is built from TRBV10-3 and TRBJ2-1; 9 bases line up with TRBD2. The CDR3 is 15 residues long. Germline assignment: CDR1 ENHRY and CDR2 SYGVKD. Unmatched junction bases numbered 6, after V lost 3 bases and J lost 6 bases. The DNA for the CDR3 is TGTGCCATCAGTGAATTTAGCGGGAGCTCCAATGAGCAGTTCTTC. Its protein product is CAISEFSGSSNEQFF.

The chain links TRBV6-2 or TRBV6-3 to TRBJ2-3; tentatively, D is TRBD2 (5 bases). With 4 bases removed from V and 2 bases from J, the gap between germline ends came to 10 bases. CDR1 and CDR2 from the germline V gene are MNHEY and SVGEGT. The CDR3 extends over 14 amino acids. CDR3 protein: CASSSTRYTDTQYF. In nucleotides, the CDR3 is TGTGCCAGCAGTTCAACTAGATACACAGATACGCAGTATTTT.

This sequence joins TRBV7-8 and TRBJ2-1; 8 nucleotides line up with TRBD1. The V and J ends lost 0 bases and 2 bases, in that order; junction bases with no gene match: 9. Germline lookup yields CDR1 SGHVS and CDR2 FQNEAQ. CDR3 size: 18 residues. The CDR3 region has the DNA TGTGCCAGCAGCTTAGCGCCCCCCTCAGGGGGCGCCTACAATGAGCAGTTCTTC. Translation: CASSLAPPSGGAYNEQFF. The entire variable domain, with the rest obtained from reference TRBV7-8 and TRBJ2-1, is as follows: GAGVSQSPRYKVAKRGQDVALRCDPISGHVSLFWYQQALGQGPEFLTYFQNEAQLDKSGLPSDRFFAERPEGSVSTLKIQRTQQEDSAVYLCASSLAPPSGGAYNEQFFGPGTRLTVL.

The chain carries TRBV9 and TRBJ1-3, with D hard to call. The V end lost 2 bases, the J end lost 5 bases, and 8 bases lay between the germline ends. Germline values: CDR1 SGDLS, CDR2 YYNGEE. This CDR3 is 13 amino acids long. The CDR3 DNA sequence: TGTGCCAGCAGCGTGGCAGGAAGAAACACCATATATTTT. This encodes CASSVAGRNTIYF.

This chain connects TRBV5-4 to TRBJ2-1; 7 bases fit TRBD1. The J segment lost 7 bases and the V segment lost 4 bases, leaving 14 bases of the junction unmatched. CDR3 length equals 16 residues. Germline CDR1 is SGHNT and CDR2 is YYREEE (reference sequence). CDR3 nucleotide sequence: TGTGCCAGCAGCGCAGGGACAGCCCAAGCGTCAAATGAGCAGTTCTTC. Its protein product is CASSAGTAQASNEQFF.

The rearrangement uses TRBV13 and TRBJ1-1, with D perhaps matching TRBD1 (6 bases). Germline V gene lookup returns CDR1 PRHDT and CDR2 FYEKMQ (reference sequence). This CDR3 comprises 14 residues. Trimming stripped 4 bases from V and 5 bases from J, with 14 bases between. CDR3 sequence: CASSSPGDGTEAFF. Here the CDR3 DNA reads TGTGCCAGCAGCTCCCCAGGGGACGGGACTGAAGCTTTCTTT.

In DNA, the CDR3 is TGCGCCAGCAGTGCGGGACTTTCTTCAAATTCACCCCTCCACTTT. As protein: CASSAGLSSNSPLHF. This rearrangement joins TRBV10-1 to TRBJ1-6, with D maybe TRBD1 (5 bases). With 4 bases removed from V and 7 bases from J, the gap between germline ends came to 14 bases. Germline V gene data show CDR1 as WNHNN and CDR2 as SYGVQD (reference sequence). This CDR3 region has 15 residues.

The chain combines TRBV5-8 with TRBJ1-3; D gene ambiguous. The V gene lost 0 bases and the J gene lost 2 bases, with 9 bases spanning the gap. This CDR3 has 15 amino acids. CDR1 SGHTS and CDR2 YDEGEE come from the germline V gene. The CDR3 spells CASSLEGLPGNTIYF. The CDR3 nucleotides are TGTGCCAGCAGCTTGGAAGGACTACCTGGAAACACCATATATTTT.

The chain couples TRBV5-6 to TRBJ2-6, with D possibly matching TRBD1 (6 bases). This CDR3 region has 15 residues. V was shortened by 4 bases and J by 3 bases, with 11 bases between the two germline ends. CDR1 is SGHDT and CDR2 is YYEEEE in the germline V gene. CDR3 coding DNA: TGTGCCAGCAGCACAGGGCCCTATGGGGCCAACGTCCTGACTTTC. This gives the protein CASSTGPYGANVLTF.

The CDR3 coding sequence is TGTGCCAGCAGCTTGGCGGGACTCGGGGTGGGCAATGAGCAGTTCTTC. Protein product: CASSLAGLGVGNEQFF. The chain carries TRBV5-4 and TRBJ2-1; tentatively, D is TRBD2 (6 bases). Trimming took 0 bases from V and 6 from J, leaving 16 bases between them. In germline, CDR1 is SGHNT, CDR2 YYREEE (reference sequence). The CDR3 spans 16 residues.

The V gene is TRBV6-5, the J gene TRBJ2-1, with 8 bases fitting TRBD2. CDR1 is MNHEY, CDR2 SVGAGI, per germline. The CDR3 is 13 residues long. The ends lost 7 bases at V and 5 bases at J; junction bases unmatched: 4. The CDR3 DNA sequence: TGTGCCAGCACCTCGGGAGGGAACAATGAGCAGTTCTTC. Translation: CASTSGGNNEQFF.